A single sample gave rise to the 20 T cell receptor beta chains below, sequenced in a study of T cell repertoires in cytomegalovirus infection. TCRdb processed the reads anew with MiXCR; each CDR3 protein has one entry. The sample lists 400,000 to 550,000 distinct CDR3 sequences, 11% occurring once. Sequenced input: PBMCs. These receptors came from a human donor in good health (CMV status not recorded). Some clones in this sample may be carry-over from other donors' samples.

This rearrangement joins TRBV9 to TRBJ1-1; D possibly corresponds to TRBD1 (5 bases). The V gene lost 5 bases and the J gene lost 3 bases, with 20 bases spanning the gap. Germline V gene data show CDR1 as SGDLS and CDR2 as YYNGEE. The CDR3 covers 16 residues. For the CDR3, the DNA is TGTGCCAGCAGTGGGACCGGACGGTGGGGCGACACTGAAGCTTTCTTT. This sequence encodes CASSGTGRWGDTEAFF.

The rearrangement links TRBV12-3 or TRBV12-4 to TRBJ2-5; D might be TRBD2 (6 bases). V lost 8 bases and J 3 bases, leaving 13 bases between the germline ends. CDR3 length: 13 amino acids. Written as DNA, the CDR3 is TGTGCCAGCTTGGAAGGCGGGGAAGAGACCCAGTACTTC. Its translation is CASLEGGEETQYF.

The V and J genes are TRBV13 and TRBJ2-7; TRBD2 aligns across 8 bases. J gave up 7 bases and V 0 bases, and 17 bases lay outside the gene matches. The germline V gene encodes CDR1 PRHDT and CDR2 FYEKMQ (reference sequence). The CDR3 runs to 18 residues. CDR3 in amino acids: CASSLGQLEVAGRIEQYF. CDR3 bases: TGTGCCAGCAGCTTAGGACAATTAGAGGTAGCGGGAAGGATTGAGCAGTACTTC.

The genes are TRBV5-1 and TRBJ1-2, with D perhaps matching TRBD1 (6 bases). Germline V gives CDR1 SGHRS, CDR2 YFSETQ. This CDR3 comprises 14 residues. Trimming took 2 bases from V and 4 from J, leaving 12 bases between them. The CDR3 nucleotides are TGCGCCAGCAGCTTATCTGGACAGACCTATGGCTACACCTTC. Amino acid sequence: CASSLSGQTYGYTF.

This clonotype was counted at least ten times. This chain joins TRBV11-3 and TRBJ2-7, with 7 bases identical to TRBD2. J was trimmed by 1 base and V by 5 bases; bases with no gene match: 5. The CDR3 sequence is 14 residues long. The germline gives CDR1 SGHNT, CDR2 YENEEA. The CDR3 bases are TGTGCCAGCAGCCCGGGAGGTAGGTCCTACGAGCAGTACTTC. It specifies CASSPGGRSYEQYF.

This clonotype was picked up many times. The rearrangement uses TRBV5-5 and TRBJ1-5; 7 bases agree with TRBD1. With 0 bases clipped from V and 5 bases from J, the junction kept 8 bases outside the gene matches. Germline values: CDR1 SGHKS, CDR2 YYEKEE (reference sequence). The CDR3 sequence is 16 residues long. The CDR3 sequence is CASSLGLDREHQPQHF. CDR3 in DNA: TGTGCCAGCAGCTTGGGTTTAGACAGGGAGCATCAGCCCCAGCATTTT.

This clonotype has ten or more counts. The chain recombines TRBV7-3 with TRBJ2-1; D is undetermined. CDR1 and CDR2 from the germline V gene are SGHTA and FQGTGA. V lost 6 bases and J lost 3, with 6 bases in between. The CDR3 is 12 amino acids. This CDR3 reads CASSDDYNEQFF. CDR3 in DNA: TGTGCCAGCAGTGACGACTACAATGAGCAGTTCTTC.

The J gene is TRBJ1-4, the V gene TRBV7-9; 7 nucleotides agree with TRBD1. Germline V gene data show CDR1 as SEHNR and CDR2 as FQNEAQ (reference sequence). V lost 5 bases to trimming and J lost 2 bases; unmatched junction nucleotides: 5. This CDR3 region has 15 residues. The CDR3 bases are TGTGCCAGCAGCGGAACAGGGGTGACTAATGAAAAACTGTTTTTT. Protein: CASSGTGVTNEKLFF.

This sequence joins TRBV25-1 and TRBJ2-2; TRBD2 aligns across 14 bases. V lost 8 bases to trimming and J lost 5 bases; unmatched junction nucleotides: 7. The CDR3 is made up of 16 amino acids. The germline V gene has CDR1 MGHDK and CDR2 SYGVNS. Written as DNA, the CDR3 is TGTGCCAGCGCCCCGGGACTAGCGGGAGCGACCGGGGAGCTGTTTTTT. Residues: CASAPGLAGATGELFF.

This clonotype was counted between two and nine times. V usage is TRBV19 and J usage is TRBJ2-2; 10 nucleotides line up with TRBD1. The CDR3 has 16 residues. With V trimmed by 5 bases and J by 4 bases, 7 bases remained unmatched. Germline V gene data show CDR1 as LNHDA and CDR2 as SQIVND (reference sequence). The CDR3 region is CASSARDRGFTGELFF. CDR3 DNA: TGTGCCAGTAGTGCCCGGGACAGGGGTTTCACCGGGGAGCTGTTTTTT.

This clonotype was detected many times. This chain joins TRBV15 and TRBJ1-1, with a possible D match to TRBD1 (5 bases). V was trimmed by 0 bases and J by 5 bases, leaving 16 bases between them. This CDR3 has 16 amino acids. Germline V gene lookup returns CDR1 LNHNV and CDR2 YYDKDF (reference sequence). The CDR3 is CATSRDLPPGGTEAFF. CDR3 nucleotides: TGTGCCACCAGCAGAGATCTCCCCCCCGGGGGGACTGAAGCTTTCTTT.

The V gene is TRBV5-1, the J gene TRBJ1-1; D possibly corresponds to TRBD1 (6 bases). CDR1 SGHRS and CDR2 YFSETQ come from the germline V gene. The CDR3 runs to 14 residues. The germline V and J ends were trimmed by 0 bases and 5 bases, with 11 bases remaining between them. CDR3 in DNA: TGCGCCAGCAGCTTGGAGGGGGAAAGGACTGAAGCTTTCTTT. This codes for CASSLEGERTEAFF.

This clonotype was recorded many times. The chain combines TRBV10-3 with TRBJ2-7; no clear D gene. Germline V gene sequence: CDR1 ENHRY, CDR2 SYGVKD. Between the trimmed V and J ends, which lost 3 bases and 7 bases, there was a span of 16 bases. The length of the CDR3 is 14 residues. The CDR3 DNA follows: TGTGCCATCAGTGATTATACGGCAGCTGGGGAGCAGTACTTC. The encoded protein is CAISDYTAAGEQYF.

V usage is TRBV20-1 and J usage is TRBJ2-7, with D unresolved. V dropped 2 bases and J dropped 6 bases, with 11 bases sitting between them. The CDR3 has 12 residues. From germline, CDR1 is DFQATT and CDR2 SNEGSKA (reference sequence). CDR3 sequence reads: CSARHYVAEQYF. DNA for the CDR3: TGCAGTGCTAGACATTACGTCGCCGAGCAGTACTTC.

There are many counts of this clonotype. The chain links TRBV7-2 to TRBJ1-1; weak D call: TRBD1 (5 bases). Germline V gene data show CDR1 as SGHTA and CDR2 as FQGNSA. V was cut by 0 bases and J by 4 bases, with 6 bases left in between. CDR3 length: 13 amino acids. The CDR3 region has the DNA TGTGCCAGCAGCTTAGCCAGGGTCACTGAAGCTTTCTTT. Protein sequence: CASSLARVTEAFF.

This clonotype was counted at least ten times. The chain is built from TRBV7-2 and TRBJ1-2, with a weak D call TRBD1 (5 bases). Germline V gene data show CDR1 as SGHTA and CDR2 as FQGNSA. The CDR3 is made up of 18 amino acids. Trimming pared 5 bases from V and 1 base from J, leaving 23 bases between. As DNA, the CDR3 is TGTGCCAGCAGCCCACCCGGACGGGGCCTTTACTTTAACTATGGCTACACCTTC. It is translated as CASSPPGRGLYFNYGYTF.

This clonotype was observed a handful of times. The chain joins TRBV19 to TRBJ2-2, with 7 nucleotides matching TRBD1. V shed 5 bases, J shed 2 bases, and the junction held 5 bases outside the gene matches. Germline CDR1 is LNHDA and CDR2 is SQIVND (reference sequence). This CDR3 has 15 residues. The CDR3 protein is CASSVTGINTGELFF. The CDR3 DNA sequence: TGTGCCAGTAGTGTGACAGGGATAAACACCGGGGAGCTGTTTTTT.

This clonotype has ten or more counts. The chain recombines TRBV12-5 with TRBJ2-3, with 10 bases matching TRBD1. The V gene end was trimmed by 6 bases and the J gene end by 6 bases; junction bases not matched to a gene: 9. CDR3 length: 15 amino acids. Looked up from germline, CDR1 is LGHNT and CDR2 is FRNRAP. The CDR3 bases are TGTGCTAGTGGACCCCAAGGGACAGGGGTGGATACGCAGTATTTT. Translating it yields CASGPQGTGVDTQYF.

Remarks on this clonotype: A much more abundant neighbour one base away suggests this may be a read error. This chain connects TRBV7-9 to TRBJ2-2; D unresolved. The CDR3 runs 14 residues. CDR1 and CDR2 (germline): SEHNR, FQNEAQ (reference sequence). The ends were cut back, 5 bases at V and 7 bases at J, with 14 bases in the middle. In DNA, the CDR3 is TGTGCCAGCAGCCCCGCCCGCGGCAACGGGGAGCTGTTTTTT. Its translation is CASSPARGNGELFF. Using reference TRBV7-9 and TRBJ2-2 for the parts outside the CDR3, the full variable domain is DTGVSQNPRHKITKRGQNVTFRCDPISEHNRLYWYRQTLGQGPEFLTYFQNEAQLEKSRLLSDRFSAERPKGSFSTLEIQRTEQGDSAMYLCASSPARGNGELFFGEGSRLTVL.

The genes are TRBV5-4 and TRBJ2-5; D perhaps matches TRBD1 (5 bases). The CDR3 consists of 15 residues. Germline CDR1 and CDR2: SGHNT and YYREEE (reference sequence). The V gene lost 4 bases and the J gene lost 5 bases, with 18 bases spanning the gap. CDR3 nucleotide sequence: TGTGCCAGCAGCCTCAACCAGGGATTCCGGGAGACCCAGTACTTC. Its protein is CASSLNQGFRETQYF.